This T cell receptor (beta chain) was sequenced during a study of T cells in localized non-small cell lung cancer. Study-wide findings and caveats: Higher T cell density in the blood was associated with longer overall survival, whereas higher adjacent-lung clonality associated with shorter survival. Investigators sequenced only a single tumor region, leaving heterogeneity possible.

A word on this clone: Antigen: not known.

TCRdb's copy holds only in-frame clones and misses some; the assay was immunoSEQ multiplex PCR. The table lists more than 15,000 clones, 70% to 90% of them singletons, with roughly a quarter in the top ten. The CDR3 spans 16 residues. V trimming: 4 bases; J trimming: 7 bases; junction bases outside the gene matches: 13. CDR1 and CDR2 from the germline V gene are SGHRS and YFSETQ. Material: peripheral blood, obtained before any cancer treatment. This sequence originates from a male donor at least 60 years old with stage I lung adenocarcinoma. The rearrangement links TRBV5-1 to TRBJ2-1; 8 bases are shared with TRBD2. The CDR3 nucleotides are TGCGCCAGCAGCCCCGCGGGGGCGGGGGGTGTGAATGAGCAGTTCTTC. The encoded protein is CASSPAGAGGVNEQFF.